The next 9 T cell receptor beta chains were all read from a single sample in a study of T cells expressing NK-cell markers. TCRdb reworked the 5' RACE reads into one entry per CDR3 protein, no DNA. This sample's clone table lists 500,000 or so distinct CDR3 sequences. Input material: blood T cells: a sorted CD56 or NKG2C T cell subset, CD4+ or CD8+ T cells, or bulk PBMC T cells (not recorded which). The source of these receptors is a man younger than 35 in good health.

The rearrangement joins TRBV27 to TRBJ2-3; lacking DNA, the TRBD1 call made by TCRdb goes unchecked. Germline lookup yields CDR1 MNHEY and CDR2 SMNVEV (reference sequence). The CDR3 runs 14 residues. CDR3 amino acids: CATQQDRGPDTQYF.

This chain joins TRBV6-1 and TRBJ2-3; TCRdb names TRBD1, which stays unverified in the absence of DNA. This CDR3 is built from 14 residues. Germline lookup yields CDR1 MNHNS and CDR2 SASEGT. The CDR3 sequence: CASRSGLSTDTQYF.

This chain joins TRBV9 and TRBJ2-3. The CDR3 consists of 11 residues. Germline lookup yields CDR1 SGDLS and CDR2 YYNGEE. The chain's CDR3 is CASSVGVIQYF.

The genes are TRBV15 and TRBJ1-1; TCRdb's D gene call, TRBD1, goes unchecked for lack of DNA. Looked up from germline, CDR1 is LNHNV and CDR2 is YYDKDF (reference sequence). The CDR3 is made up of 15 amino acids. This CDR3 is CATSRDLGGGTEAFF.

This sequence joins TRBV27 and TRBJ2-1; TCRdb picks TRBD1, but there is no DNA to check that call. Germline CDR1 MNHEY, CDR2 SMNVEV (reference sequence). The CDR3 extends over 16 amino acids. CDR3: CASSFGGQGSGNEQFF.

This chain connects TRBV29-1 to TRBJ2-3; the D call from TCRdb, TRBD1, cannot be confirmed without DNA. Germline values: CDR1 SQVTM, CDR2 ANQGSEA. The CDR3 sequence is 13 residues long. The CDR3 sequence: CSNQGLTTDTQYF.

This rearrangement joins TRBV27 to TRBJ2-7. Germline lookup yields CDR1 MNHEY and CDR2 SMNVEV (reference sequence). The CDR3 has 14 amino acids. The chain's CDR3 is CASSLAVSLGEQYF.

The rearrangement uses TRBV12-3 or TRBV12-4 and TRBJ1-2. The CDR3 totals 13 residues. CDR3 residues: CASSLMGMGGYTF.

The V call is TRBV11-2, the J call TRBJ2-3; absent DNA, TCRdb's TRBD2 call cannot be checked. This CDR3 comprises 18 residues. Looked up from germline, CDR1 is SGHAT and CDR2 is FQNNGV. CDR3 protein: CASSLVSVLAGRRDTQYF.